Listed below are T cell receptor beta chains from one sample, sequenced in a study of T cell responses to AZD1222 COVID-19 vaccine. This table comes from immunoSEQ multiplex PCR, and its TCRdb copy is limited to in-frame clones, with some not included. The table records around 140,000 clones, roughly nine tenths of them present only once. This sample comprised peripheral blood, obtained on day 0 of AZD1222 vaccination. The receptors here all came from an adult in good health. CDR3s include the opening cysteine and the closing phenylalanine or tryptophan. D genes are given only for firm matches. Rows give clone size only sometimes, using once, few, many, or a class for an expanded clone.

V gene	D gene	CDR3 length	clone size	J gene	CDR3 protein	CDR3 DNA
TRBV5-6	TRBD1	18	once	TRBJ2-2	CASSFRQGGRIMAGELFF	TGTGCCAGCAGCTTCCGACAGGGGGGCCGGATTATGGCCGGGGAGCTGTTTTTT
TRBV6-5	TRBD1	14	NA	TRBJ1-5	CASSPGQVPQPQHF	TGTGCCAGCAGCCCCGGACAGGTCCCTCAGCCCCAGCATTTT
TRBV2	NA	13	NA	TRBJ1-4	CASRNTGTEKLFF	TGTGCCAGCAGGAATACAGGGACTGAAAAACTGTTTTTT
TRBV6-5	NA	12	NA	TRBJ2-7	CASTEGAYEQYF	TGTGCCAGCACCGAAGGGGCTTACGAGCAGTACTTC
TRBV4-1	NA	15	NA	TRBJ1-3	CASSSRGLGGNTIYF	TGCGCCAGCAGCTCCCGGGGCCTGGGGGGAAACACCATATATTTT
TRBV11-1	NA	13	once	TRBJ1-1	CASSLRRNTEAFF	TGTGCCAGCAGCTTGAGAAGGAACACTGAAGCTTTCTTT
TRBV14	TRBD1	13	NA	TRBJ1-2	CASTRGTEYGYTF	TGTGCCAGCACCCGCGGGACAGAATATGGCTACACCTTC
TRBV7-8	TRBD1	14	NA	TRBJ1-2	CASSLFGTGYGYTF	TGTGCCAGCAGCTTATTTGGGACAGGCTATGGCTACACCTTC
TRBV6-2/TRBV6-3	NA	16	once	TRBJ2-2	CASTPLRTANTGELFF	TGTGCCAGCACCCCTCTGAGGACAGCGAACACCGGGGAGCTGTTTTTT
TRBV28	NA	14	NA	TRBJ2-1	CATKKVGSYNEQFF	TGTGCCACCAAGAAAGTGGGCTCCTACAATGAGCAGTTCTTC
TRBV11-2	TRBD2	19	NA	TRBJ2-3	CASSFDDLAGGQTTDTQYF	TGTGCCAGCAGCTTCGATGATCTAGCGGGAGGACAAACCACAGATACGCAGTATTTT
TRBV24-1	TRBD2	17	NA	TRBJ2-3	CATSDSRLAGGIDTQYF	TGTGCCACCAGTGACAGTAGACTAGCGGGAGGGATAGATACGCAGTATTTT
TRBV2	NA	13	few	TRBJ2-5	CASSDGIGETQYF	TGTGCCAGCAGTGACGGTATCGGGGAGACCCAGTACTTC
TRBV7-2	NA	15	few	TRBJ1-4	CASSLASAGKEKLFF	TGTGCCAGCAGCTTAGCCTCGGCAGGGAAGGAAAAACTGTTTTTT
TRBV6-2/TRBV6-3	TRBD1	16	NA	TRBJ1-5	CASSDRGTGSWQPQHF	TGTGCCAGCAGTGACCGCGGGACAGGTTCCTGGCAGCCCCAGCATTTT
TRBV15	NA	14	NA	TRBJ1-1	CATSRATENTEAFF	TGTGCCACCAGCAGAGCGACAGAGAACACTGAAGCTTTCTTT